The present TCR beta chain was sequenced within a study of monozygotic twins with inflammatory bowel disease. Germline V CDR1 and CDR2: SGHVS, FQNEAQ. This CDR3 region has 14 residues. The input for each TCR library was about 3.5 ug of total RNA. During cDNA synthesis, UMIs that each contained a 6-nucleotide sample barcode were added by means of template switching. TCRdb re-called the 5' RACE reads and shows each CDR3 protein once, DNA omitted. Its table lists 200,000 to 250,000 distinct CDR3 sequences. A note on this clonotype: Its specificity is not known.

Study results and caveats: The co-twins with IBD showed lower TCRbeta diversity (inverse Simpson) than their healthy siblings.

This TCR derives from a human donor with ulcerative colitis or Crohn's disease, or a healthy co-twin of an affected twin (not recorded which). The sample was blood. V gene TRBV7-8 combines with J gene TRBJ1-5; TCRdb names TRBD1, which stays unverified in the absence of DNA. CDR3 residues: CASSLGGAYQPQHF.